Listed here are 15 T cell receptor beta chains from one sample, sequenced in a study of prognosis after radiotherapy for stage I lung cancer. The study amplified the TCR beta CDR3 region from genomic DNA. This amplification was carried out by two rounds of multiplex PCR. The first PCR round targeted every TRBV and TRBJ gene with specific primers. TCRdb reprocessed the multiplex PCR reads with MiXCR, giving one entry per CDR3 protein. The sample consists of 12,000 or so distinct CDR3 sequences, 35% of them appearing once. The sample here was PBMCs, taken before or after stereotactic body radiation therapy (not recorded which). Receptors originate from a donor over 45 with non-small cell lung cancer.

There are many counts of this clonotype. This chain joins TRBV28 and TRBJ2-5; D is ambiguous. Trimming shortened V by 3 bases and J by 5 bases, and 10 bases separated the two germline ends. The CDR3 sequence is 13 residues long. Germline CDR1 MDHEN, CDR2 SYDVKM. The CDR3 nucleotides read TGTGCCAGCAGTTTGCCCTCCACCGAGACCCAGTACTTC. Protein product: CASSLPSTETQYF. Filled out from reference TRBV28 and TRBJ2-5, the complete variable domain reads DVKVTQSSRYLVKRTGEKVFLECVQDMDHENMFWYRQDPGLGLRLIYFSYDVKMKEKGDIPEGYSVSREKKERFSLILESASTNQTSMYLCASSLPSTETQYFGPGTRLLVL.

In the case of this clonotype: One end of the junction fails to match germline, which may point to a read error. The rearrangement links TRBV6-2 or TRBV6-3 to TRBJ2-3, with D perhaps TRBD1 (6 bases). This CDR3 comprises 14 residues. From germline, CDR1 is MNHEY and CDR2 SVGEGT. As DNA, the CDR3 is TGTGCCAGCAGTTCCCCGGACAGTCAAGATACACAGTATTTT. It translates to CASSSPDSQDTQYF.

This clonotype is deemed hyperexpanded. The CDR3 region is CSVEDDFGASSYGYTF. In nucleotides, the CDR3 is TGCAGCGTTGAAGATGATTTTGGGGCCTCCTCATATGGCTACACCTTC. V gene TRBV29-1 combines with J gene TRBJ1-2, with a possible D match to TRBD1 (5 bases). Per germline, CDR1 SQVTM and CDR2 ANQGSEA. The ends were cut back, 0 bases at V and 5 bases at J, with 19 bases in the middle. The CDR3 is 16 amino acids.

This clonotype was observed many times. The chain is built from TRBV20-1 and TRBJ1-1; 8 bases fit TRBD1. This CDR3 is 13 amino acids long. Germline assignment: CDR1 DFQATT and CDR2 SNEGSKA (reference sequence). Losses at the gene ends were 3 bases for V and 5 bases for J; bases not matched to a gene: 5. CDR3 in DNA: TGCAGTGCTAGTCCCACAGGGGGGACTGAAGCTTTCTTT. It specifies CSASPTGGTEAFF.

This clonotype was seen repeatedly, ten times or more. J is TRBJ1-2 and V is TRBV28, with unresolved D. Germline V gene data show CDR1 as MDHEN and CDR2 as SYDVKM. V was pared by 3 bases and J by 8 bases, with 10 bases between. The CDR3 loop spans 12 amino acids. The CDR3 DNA follows: TGTGCCAGCAGTTTCGAAGGGTGGGGCTACACCTTC. It yields the protein CASSFEGWGYTF.

This clonotype has ten or more counts. The chain employs TRBV9 and TRBJ2-1; 8 bases fit TRBD2. V was pared by 2 bases and J by 4 bases, with 2 bases of the junction left unmatched. The CDR3 contains 14 residues. CDR1 is SGDLS, CDR2 YYNGEE, per germline. Written as DNA, the CDR3 is TGTGCCAGCAGCGTTAGCGGGGTATACAATGAGCAGTTCTTC. It encodes CASSVSGVYNEQFF.

Ten or more counts support this clonotype. J is TRBJ2-1 and V is TRBV6-5; 7 bases are a match to TRBD2. The J segment lost 2 bases and the V segment lost 0 bases, leaving 1 base of the junction unmatched. Germline V gene sequence: CDR1 MNHEY, CDR2 SVGAGI. The CDR3 spans 15 residues. In DNA form, the CDR3 reads TGTGCCAGCAGTTACTCGGGGGGGGCCTACAATGAGCAGTTCTTC. This gives the protein CASSYSGGAYNEQFF.

This clonotype came up many times. This chain uses TRBV6-2 or TRBV6-3 with TRBJ2-5; TRBD2 aligns across 8 bases. The length of the CDR3 is 16 residues. The germline CDR1 and CDR2 sequences are MNHEY and SVGEGT. Germline trimming cut 0 bases from V and 2 bases from J; bases unmatched to any gene: 5. The CDR3 loop is CASSYSGGGNQETQYF. Here the CDR3 DNA reads TGTGCCAGCAGTTACTCGGGCGGGGGGAATCAAGAGACCCAGTACTTC.

This clonotype was counted ten times or more. The genes are TRBV19 and TRBJ2-5, with 10 positions matching TRBD2. The germline V gene encodes CDR1 LNHDA and CDR2 SQIVND (reference sequence). This CDR3 spans 18 amino acids. The junction had 13 bases not matched to a gene; V was cut back by 3 bases and J by 3 bases. The CDR3 loop is CASSIGVLAGAQKETQYF. The CDR3, as DNA: TGTGCCAGTAGTATTGGGGTTCTAGCGGGAGCACAAAAAGAGACCCAGTACTTC.

The table lists this clonotype with many counts. This sequence joins TRBV7-9 and TRBJ2-7; D not resolved. V lost 2 bases, J lost 7 bases, and 15 bases lay in between. Germline lookup yields CDR1 SEHNR and CDR2 FQNEAQ (reference sequence). The CDR3 has 14 amino acids. The CDR3 coding sequence is TGTGCCAGCAGCTTATTATTTCCCTCCTCTGAGCAGTACTTC. Translated: CASSLLFPSSEQYF.

This clonotype was seen repeatedly, ten times or more. The chain carries TRBV7-8 and TRBJ2-2; a possible D gene is TRBD2 (6 bases). Germline assignment: CDR1 SGHVS and CDR2 FQNEAQ. Trimming stripped 1 base from V and 5 bases from J, with 8 bases between. The CDR3 extends over 14 amino acids. CDR3 amino acids: CASSLVGGTGELFF. The CDR3 nucleotides are TGTGCCAGCAGCTTAGTTGGGGGGACCGGGGAGCTGTTTTTT.

This chain connects TRBV6-1 to TRBJ1-3; D not certain. Trimming cost V 11 bases and J 3 bases, with 14 bases left between them. The V gene's germline CDR1 is MNHNS and CDR2 SASEGT. The CDR3 has 13 residues. Here the CDR3 DNA reads TGTGCCCTGGCCCGGTTCAATGGAAACACCATATATTTT. Its translation is CALARFNGNTIYF.

This clonotype was detected many times. This chain joins TRBV27 and TRBJ2-5; no firm D call. V lost 1 base to trimming and J lost 0 bases, with 6 bases between them. The germline V gene encodes CDR1 MNHEY and CDR2 SMNVEV (reference sequence). The CDR3 has 14 residues. Here the CDR3 DNA reads TGTGCCAGCAGTTTATACAGCGACCAAGAGACCCAGTACTTC. This translates into CASSLYSDQETQYF.

This clonotype was seen many times. Here the CDR3 reads CAISPGTGRSPLHF. In DNA form, the CDR3 reads TGTGCCATCAGCCCCGGGACAGGGCGTTCACCCCTCCACTTT. The chain carries TRBV10-3 and TRBJ1-6; TRBD1 aligns across 9 bases. The V gene end was trimmed by 6 bases and the J gene end by 9 bases; junction bases not matched to a gene: 6. Germline-derived CDR1 and CDR2 are ENHRY and SYGVKD. CDR3 length equals 14 residues.

This clonotype was detected ten times or more. The chain is built from TRBV6-1 and TRBJ1-2, with a tentative D call TRBD1 (5 bases). The CDR3 loop spans 15 amino acids. CDR1 MNHNS and CDR2 SASEGT come from the germline V gene. The V gene lost 6 bases and the J gene lost 4 bases, with 18 bases spanning the gap. CDR3 protein: CASSIGGDGFYGYTF. The DNA for the CDR3 is TGTGCCAGCAGCATTGGGGGGGACGGTTTCTATGGCTACACCTTC.